Included here is one T cell receptor (beta chain) sequence, with context. Its antigen is not identified. Clones were sequenced by immunoSEQ multiplex PCR, and TCRdb holds only the in-frame ones, with some missing. The table shows about 120,000 clones, with 75% to 90% occurring only once. The data were taken from a study of T cell responses to AZD1222 COVID-19 vaccine. Study outcomes and limitations: Two doses of AZD1222 preceded a rise in Spike-specific TCR breadth and depth. Mostly white British, mostly female donors; authors suggested clonal diversity may be underestimated. Reports say nearly half of spike-specific TCRs go after unmutated variant regions. There were vaccine-associated CD4 TCRs across spike, dominant at 160-218 and 743-854.

The germline CDR1 and CDR2 sequences are LGHNA and YSLEER. CDR3 length: 15 amino acids. V trimming: 5 bases; J trimming: 11 bases; junction bases outside the gene matches: 11. The origin of this receptor is an adult in good health. The sequencing used peripheral blood, collected on day 0 of AZD1222 vaccination. The chain uses TRBV4-3 and TRBJ1-6; 8 positions agree with TRBD1. The CDR3 DNA follows: TGCGCCAGCAGCGGGGGACAGGTGAAGAGAGCACCCCTCCACTTT. As protein: CASSGGQVKRAPLHF.